This section outlines one TCR beta chain sequence together with its context. Per the germline V gene, CDR1 is SGHRS and CDR2 is YFSETQ. This CDR3 comprises 14 residues. Deletions cut 4 bases from V and 5 bases from J, with 13 bases between. The material for each subset, its genomic DNA, was split evenly across several immunoSEQ plates. This table comes from immunoSEQ multiplex PCR, and its TCRdb copy is limited to in-frame clones, with some not included. The table includes about half a million clones, 81% detected once. This record comes from a study of shared clonotypes between healthy human individuals.

This TCR derives from a middle-aged woman in good health. Some clones in this sample may be carry-over from other donors' samples. The rearrangement uses TRBV5-1 and TRBJ2-1, with D perhaps being TRBD1 or TRBD2 (5 bases each). The sequencing input was PBMCs. CDR3 protein: CASSVRDPNNEQFF. CDR3 DNA sequence: TGCGCCAGCAGCGTCCGGGACCCTAACAATGAGCAGTTCTTC. Based on the CDR3 plus reference TRBV5-1 and TRBJ2-1, the full variable domain is KAGVTQTPRYLIKTRGQQVTLSCSPISGHRSVSWYQQTPGQGLQFLFEYFSETQRNKGNFPGRFSGRQFSNSRSEMNVSTLELGDSALYLCASSVRDPNNEQFFGPGTRLTVL.